Each of the 30 T cell receptor beta chains below was sequenced from the same sample in a study of CD8 T cells in ankylosing spondylitis. TCRdb fed the 5' RACE reads into MiXCR, producing one record per CDR3 protein. Of approximately 35,000 distinct CDR3 sequences listed, about an eighth are singletons. Sequencing was done on a sample of synovial fluid, either unsorted or a sorted T cell fraction (not recorded which). The receptor source for this set is a male donor with ankylosing spondylitis.

The rearrangement links TRBV6-2 or TRBV6-3 to TRBJ2-2; TRBD1 matches 7 bases. The CDR3 totals 16 residues. From germline, CDR1 is MNHEY and CDR2 SVGEGT. V shed 6 bases, J shed 1 base, and the junction held 8 bases outside the gene matches. CDR3 sequence reads: CASSLGQEKNTGELFF. In nucleotides, the CDR3 is TGTGCCAGCAGCCTCGGACAGGAGAAGAACACCGGGGAGCTGTTTTTT.

This clonotype has a count of ten or more. V usage is TRBV4-3 and J usage is TRBJ2-1, with D maybe TRBD1 (5 bases). The V end was cut by 0 bases, the J end by 6 bases, with 12 bases between. Germline V CDR1 and CDR2: LGHNA, YSLEER. CDR3 length equals 15 residues. Here the CDR3 DNA reads TGCGCCAGCAGCCAAGAACAGGAGCGATTCAATGAGCAGTTCTTC. This codes for CASSQEQERFNEQFF.

This clonotype turned up a few times. The V call is TRBV7-8, the J call TRBJ1-5, with no clear D. Trimming pared 3 bases from V and 7 bases from J, leaving 13 bases between. Germline V lookup: CDR1 SGHVS, CDR2 FQNEAQ. This CDR3 spans 14 amino acids. The CDR3 nucleotides are TGTGCCAGCAGCTTGAATATGGGGAACCAGCCCCAGCATTTT. Amino acids: CASSLNMGNQPQHF.

This clonotype was counted ten times or more. The CDR3 coding sequence is TGCAGTGCTGCTCACAGGGGACACACTGAAGCTTTCTTT. Protein sequence: CSAAHRGHTEAFF. The chain joins TRBV20-1 to TRBJ1-1; 7 bases agree with TRBD1. Germline CDR1 DFQATT, CDR2 SNEGSKA (reference sequence). The CDR3 spans 13 residues. With 5 bases clipped from V and 3 bases from J, the junction kept 6 bases outside the gene matches.

This clonotype was seen a few times. The chain uses TRBV4-3 and TRBJ1-3; 8 nucleotides agree with TRBD1. The CDR3 is 15 amino acids. CDR1 LGHNA and CDR2 YSLEER come from the germline V gene. V lost 5 bases and J lost 0; bases outside the gene matches: 3. This CDR3 is CASSTTGGSGNTIYF. As DNA, the CDR3 is TGCGCCAGCAGCACAACAGGGGGCTCTGGAAACACCATATATTTT.

V gene TRBV4-3 combines with J gene TRBJ1-1; a weak D match, TRBD1 (6 bases). Deletions cut 4 bases from V and 4 bases from J, with 13 bases between. The CDR3 covers 14 residues. Per germline, CDR1 LGHNA and CDR2 YSLEER. The CDR3 nucleotides are TGCGCCAGCAGCCCCAGGGGAGGGGGCACTGAAGCTTTCTTT. Translating gives CASSPRGGGTEAFF.

This sequence joins TRBV29-1 and TRBJ2-7; 9 bases fit TRBD1. Losses at the gene ends were 4 bases for V and 4 bases for J; bases not matched to a gene: 11. The CDR3 runs 15 residues. Per the germline V gene, CDR1 is SQVTM and CDR2 is ANQGSEA. CDR3 coding DNA: TGCAGCGTTGGGTACCGGGGGACAGGGATGTACGAGCAGTACTTC. Translation gives CSVGYRGTGMYEQYF.

Many counts were recorded for this clonotype. The V call is TRBV9, the J call TRBJ2-1; 10 positions agree with TRBD2. Germline trimming cut 3 bases from V and 1 base from J; bases unmatched to any gene: 4. The germline V gene encodes CDR1 SGDLS and CDR2 YYNGEE. The CDR3 is made up of 16 amino acids. CDR3 nucleotides: TGTGCCAGCAGCGGCCCTAGCGGGGGTTCCTACAATGAGCAGTTCTTC. It specifies CASSGPSGGSYNEQFF.

In its sample, this clonotype was seen many times. The chain links TRBV6-2 or TRBV6-3 to TRBJ2-1, with 11 bases aligning to TRBD2. The CDR3 is 14 residues long. V lost 9 bases to trimming and J lost 4 bases; unmatched junction nucleotides: 5. Germline V CDR1 and CDR2: MNHEY, SVGEGT. The chain's CDR3 is CASGGTSGYNEQFF. CDR3 DNA sequence: TGTGCCAGTGGGGGGACTAGCGGTTACAATGAGCAGTTCTTC.

This clonotype has just a few counts. The J gene is TRBJ1-6, the V gene TRBV2; 8 bases fit TRBD1. The length of the CDR3 is 15 residues. V lost 5 bases and J lost 4; bases outside the gene matches: 4. CDR1 and CDR2 from the germline V gene are SNHLY and FYNNEI. Here the CDR3 reads CASSTRQGYNSPLHF. In DNA, the CDR3 is TGTGCCAGCAGTACCAGACAGGGGTATAATTCACCCCTCCACTTT.

J is TRBJ2-1 and V is TRBV29-1; D tentatively fits TRBD1 or TRBD2 (5 bases each). Trimming stripped 8 bases from V and 4 bases from J, with 18 bases between. The CDR3 is made up of 14 amino acids. The germline CDR1 and CDR2 sequences are SQVTM and ANQGSEA. The CDR3 DNA reads as TGCAGCACGTTCCAGAGGGACCATTACAATGAGCAGTTCTTC. This sequence encodes CSTFQRDHYNEQFF.

Details on this clonotype: One base away lies a much larger clone, so this may be a sequencing read error. The rearrangement uses TRBV12-3 or TRBV12-4 and TRBJ1-2, with TRBD1 matching 8 bases. This CDR3 contains 14 residues. The V segment lost 6 bases and the J segment 2 bases; nucleotides outside the gene matches: 5. CDR3 nucleotides: TGTGCCAGCAGCGCGACAGGGGCCAACTATGGCTACACCTTC. Translated: CASSATGANYGYTF.

The V and J genes are TRBV24-1 and TRBJ2-2; D may match TRBD1 or TRBD2 (5 bases each). The V gene lost 5 bases and the J gene lost 9 bases, with 9 bases spanning the gap. Looked up from germline, CDR1 is KGHDR and CDR2 is SFDVKD. This CDR3 contains 12 residues. The CDR3 DNA is TGTGCCACCAGTGGCCGGGGCCGGGAGCTGTTTTTT. Encoded protein: CATSGRGRELFF.

This clonotype was seen many times. The V and J genes are TRBV6-4 and TRBJ2-2; the match to TRBD1 covers 8 bases. The germline V gene has CDR1 MRHNA and CDR2 SNTAGT. V lost 3 bases to trimming and J lost 5 bases; unmatched junction nucleotides: 5. The CDR3 sequence is 15 residues long. The CDR3 DNA sequence: TGTGCCAGCAGTGAAACACAGGGGGATACCGGGGAGCTGTTTTTT. It specifies CASSETQGDTGELFF.

The V call is TRBV7-9, the J call TRBJ1-1; D might be TRBD1 (6 bases). Trimming cost V 2 bases and J 7 bases, with 20 bases left between them. CDR3 length: 16 amino acids. Germline V gene data show CDR1 as SEHNR and CDR2 as FQNEAQ (reference sequence). The CDR3 here is CASSLPTGTLSIEAFF. The CDR3 bases are TGTGCCAGCAGCTTACCAACAGGGACGCTCTCGATTGAAGCTTTCTTT.

The chain recombines TRBV6-2 or TRBV6-3 with TRBJ2-7; D remains ambiguous. The CDR3 runs to 12 residues. V lost 2 bases, J lost 3 bases, and 5 bases lay in between. Germline lookup yields CDR1 MNHEY and CDR2 SVGEGT. In nucleotides, the CDR3 is TGTGCCAGCAGTTACAGAGACTACGAGCAGTACTTC. Its translation is CASSYRDYEQYF.

The V call is TRBV20-1, the J call TRBJ2-5; D unresolved. V was trimmed by 2 bases and J by 3 bases, leaving 10 bases between them. The CDR3 is made up of 13 amino acids. Germline CDR1 and CDR2: DFQATT and SNEGSKA (reference sequence). The CDR3 reads CSARRHGEETQYF. The CDR3 DNA reads as TGCAGTGCTAGAAGACACGGAGAAGAGACCCAGTACTTC.

This clonotype was observed a handful of times. The chain has TRBV5-6 and TRBJ2-2; D remains ambiguous. Trimming took off 7 bases at V and 8 bases at J, with 18 bases between the two ends. The germline V gene encodes CDR1 SGHDT and CDR2 YYEEEE. The length of the CDR3 is 14 residues. The CDR3 DNA reads TGTGCCAGCTCAAACCTCATTGAGTGGGGGGAGCTGTTTTTT. This sequence encodes CASSNLIEWGELFF.

This chain joins TRBV6-1 and TRBJ2-7; 9 bases are shared with TRBD2. CDR3 length equals 17 residues. Germline assignment: CDR1 MNHNS and CDR2 SASEGT. V lost 0 bases to trimming and J lost 0 bases; unmatched junction nucleotides: 6. The CDR3 DNA reads as TGTGCCAGCAGTGAAGCGGCGGGGGGGGTAAGCTCCTACGAGCAGTACTTC. This encodes CASSEAAGGVSSYEQYF.

This clonotype was seen only once. At one end, the junction sequence differs from germline, possibly due to a read error. The chain has TRBV7-1 and TRBJ1-2; perhaps TRBD1 as D (5 bases). TRBV7-1 is sorted into the ORF group, with uncertain function. The CDR3 is made up of 13 amino acids. CDR3 DNA: TGTGCCAGCGGCTCAGGGCTCCTCTATGGCTACACCTTC. It is translated as CASGSGLLYGYTF.

V usage is TRBV30 and J usage is TRBJ1-1; 11 bases fit TRBD1. This CDR3 region has 13 residues. V trimming: 4 bases; J trimming: 3 bases; junction bases outside the gene matches: 1. Germline assignment: CDR1 GTSNPN and CDR2 SVGIG (reference sequence). CDR3 coding DNA: TGTGCCTGGAAGGACAGGGGGCACACTGAAGCTTTCTTT. Residues: CAWKDRGHTEAFF.

The table lists this clonotype with a few counts. The gene calls are TRBV10-3 and TRBJ1-2, with D possibly being TRBD1 (5 bases). Germline lookup yields CDR1 ENHRY and CDR2 SYGVKD. There are 15 residues in the CDR3. V lost 4 bases to trimming and J lost 8 bases, with 20 bases between them. The CDR3 spells CAISGVAGTLEGYTF. The CDR3 DNA reads as TGTGCCATCAGTGGGGTGGCGGGGACCCTGGAGGGCTACACCTTC.

This clonotype was counted a few times. This chain joins TRBV2 and TRBJ2-2; D remains ambiguous. Germline assignment: CDR1 SNHLY and CDR2 FYNNEI. The CDR3 extends over 17 amino acids. The V and J ends lost 8 bases and 0 bases respectively, with 19 bases between them. Here the CDR3 DNA reads TGTGCCAGCCACCTCCAGGCTACATCCGCGAACACCGGGGAGCTGTTTTTT. This sequence encodes CASHLQATSANTGELFF. Full variable domain (rest looked up from reference TRBV2 and TRBJ2-2): EPEVTQTPSHQVTQMGQEVILRCVPISNHLYFYWYRQILGQKVEFLVSFYNNEISEKSEIFDDQFSVERPDGSNFTLKIRSTKLEDSAMYFCASHLQATSANTGELFFGEGSRLTVL.

The chain employs TRBV9 and TRBJ2-1; D perhaps matches TRBD2 (5 bases). Trimming shortened V by 3 bases and J by 8 bases, and 9 bases separated the two germline ends. Germline CDR1 and CDR2: SGDLS and YYNGEE. The CDR3 totals 12 residues. This CDR3 reads CASSDREDEQFF. The CDR3 DNA reads as TGTGCCAGCAGCGATCGGGAAGATGAGCAGTTCTTC.

This chain connects TRBV6-1 to TRBJ1-1, with TRBD1 matching over 8 bases. The junction had 8 bases not matched to a gene; V was cut back by 6 bases and J by 5 bases. CDR1 is MNHNS, CDR2 SASEGT, per germline. The CDR3 sequence is 14 residues long. The CDR3 DNA reads as TGTGCCAGCAGCCCTCAGGGGGCGCGGACTGAAGCTTTCTTT. Translating gives CASSPQGARTEAFF.

The table lists this clonotype with many counts. This CDR3 reads CSVEVRGYEQYF. The CDR3 DNA reads as TGCAGCGTTGAAGTCAGGGGGTACGAGCAGTACTTC. The V and J genes are TRBV29-1 and TRBJ2-7; 7 bases match TRBD1. CDR3 size: 12 residues. V lost 1 base to trimming and J lost 4 bases; unmatched junction nucleotides: 1. In germline, CDR1 is SQVTM, CDR2 ANQGSEA.

The rearrangement links TRBV7-2 to TRBJ2-1; 7 bases agree with TRBD1. The CDR3 totals 14 residues. The junction had 5 bases not matched to a gene; V was cut back by 5 bases and J by 4 bases. Germline V CDR1 and CDR2: SGHTA, FQGNSA. The CDR3 DNA reads TGTGCCAGCAGCCCCCGACAGGGATACAATGAGCAGTTCTTC. Translating gives CASSPRQGYNEQFF.

A few counts support this clonotype. The genes are TRBV7-6 and TRBJ1-1; TRBD1 matches 9 bases. The V gene's germline CDR1 is SGHVS and CDR2 FNYEAQ. This CDR3 has 13 residues. J gave up 4 bases and V 8 bases, and 5 bases lay outside the gene matches. CDR3 DNA: TGTGCCAGCGGACAGGGGCAGATCACTGAAGCTTTCTTT. Protein: CASGQGQITEAFF. Looking up the rest from reference TRBV7-6 and TRBJ1-1 gives the full variable domain: GAGVSQSPRYKVTKRGQDVALRCDPISGHVSLYWYRQALGQGPEFLTYFNYEAQQDKSGLPNDRFSAERPEGSISTLTIQRTEQRDSAMYRCASGQGQITEAFFGQGTRLTVV.

This clonotype has just a few counts. The chain recombines TRBV30 with TRBJ2-2; D unclear. V lost 2 bases to trimming and J lost 3 bases, with 13 bases between them. This CDR3 region has 15 residues. The germline V gene encodes CDR1 GTSNPN and CDR2 SVGIG (reference sequence). The CDR3 here is CAWSRQEHHTGELFF. The CDR3 DNA follows: TGTGCCTGGAGTAGGCAGGAACACCACACCGGGGAGCTGTTTTTT.

This clonotype has at least ten counts. The gene calls are TRBV10-1 and TRBJ2-2, with 10 nucleotides matching TRBD1. J lost 3 bases, V lost 5 bases, and 3 bases had no gene match. The CDR3 contains 15 residues. Per germline, CDR1 WNHNN and CDR2 SYGVQD (reference sequence). CDR3: CASSSGTGDTGELFF. As DNA, the CDR3 is TGCGCCAGCAGTTCCGGGACAGGGGACACCGGGGAGCTGTTTTTT.